Each of the 25 T cell receptor beta chains below was sequenced from the same sample in a study of OX40 agonist ivuxolimab in advanced cancers. Using immunoSEQ multiplex PCR, the repertoire was profiled, and TCRdb retains in-frame clones only, with some absent. Here the sample spans about 110,000 clones, 80% to 95% being singletons. Material: CD4+ or CD8+ T cells sorted from blood, obtained in a trial of the OX40 agonist ivuxolimab. The receptors were gathered from an adult with an advanced solid tumor such as melanoma, head and neck, liver or kidney cancer.

The rearrangement links TRBV5-3 to TRBJ1-2; D call uncertain. TRBV5-3 is labeled an ORF, and its function is uncertain. V lost 8 bases to trimming and J lost 5 bases, with 19 bases between them. CDR3 length: 14 residues. CDR3 nucleotide sequence: TGTGCCAGCAGCCTGCGGGGTGCCGCATATGGCTACACCTTC. It encodes CASSLRGAAYGYTF.

V and J are TRBV6-5 and TRBJ2-7, with 10 bases matching TRBD1. Germline-derived CDR1 and CDR2 are MNHEY and SVGAGI. CDR3 size: 14 residues. The J segment lost 2 bases and the V segment lost 5 bases, leaving 3 bases of the junction unmatched. CDR3 loop: CASSRDRGTYEQYF. The CDR3 bases are TGTGCCAGCAGTCGGGACAGGGGTACCTACGAGCAGTACTTC.

V usage is TRBV7-8 and J usage is TRBJ1-5, with TRBD1 identical over 7 bases. CDR3 size: 14 residues. J was trimmed by 5 bases and V by 3 bases; bases with no gene match: 4. Germline values: CDR1 SGHVS, CDR2 FQNEAQ. CDR3 in amino acids: CASSFTGEHQPQHF. The DNA for the CDR3 is TGTGCCAGCAGCTTCACAGGGGAGCATCAGCCCCAGCATTTT.

This clone has a handful of counts. The V call is TRBV19, the J call TRBJ2-2, with D unresolved. The CDR3 has 13 residues. Deletions cut 4 bases from V and 1 base from J, with 4 bases between. Germline V gene lookup returns CDR1 LNHDA and CDR2 SQIVND (reference sequence). CDR3: CASSNQNTGELFF. Written as DNA, the CDR3 is TGTGCCAGTAGTAACCAGAACACCGGGGAGCTGTTTTTT.

V and J are TRBV18 and TRBJ1-1; a weak D match, TRBD1 (6 bases). The CDR3 length is 18 residues. Trimming stripped 3 bases from V and 1 base from J, with 21 bases between. Germline V lookup: CDR1 KGHSH, CDR2 LQKENI. CDR3 sequence (DNA): TGTGCCAGCTCACCCACCCTTAACGTAGGGGGATCGAACACTGAAGCTTTCTTT. Translating gives CASSPTLNVGGSNTEAFF.

This clone was seen only once. The chain joins TRBV10-3 to TRBJ1-6; D unclear. This CDR3 region has 13 residues. Looked up from germline, CDR1 is ENHRY and CDR2 is SYGVKD. The V and J ends lost 10 bases and 0 bases respectively, with 7 bases between them. The CDR3 DNA sequence: TGTGCCACCCGCCCCTCCTATAATTCACCCCTCCACTTT. Its protein product is CATRPSYNSPLHF.

The chain joins TRBV11-2 to TRBJ1-6; D may be TRBD1 (5 bases). Germline CDR1 reads SGHAT; CDR2 reads FQNNGV. There are 14 residues in the CDR3. The V end lost 1 base, the J end lost 8 bases, and 9 bases lay between the germline ends. Here the CDR3 reads CASSLGAGHSPLHF. The CDR3 coding sequence is TGTGCCAGCAGCTTAGGGGCAGGGCATTCACCCCTCCACTTT.

V and J are TRBV19 and TRBJ2-7, with 8 bases identical to TRBD2. V gave up 5 bases and J gave up 1 base; unmatched junction bases: 4. CDR1 LNHDA and CDR2 SQIVND come from the germline V gene (reference sequence). The CDR3 runs to 14 residues. The CDR3 sequence: CASSATSASYEQYF. CDR3 sequence (DNA): TGTGCCAGTAGTGCGACTAGCGCGTCCTACGAGCAGTACTTC. The complete variable domain, with remaining parts taken from reference TRBV19 and TRBJ2-7, reads DGGITQSPKYLFRKEGQNVTLSCEQNLNHDAMYWYRQDPGQGLRLIYYSQIVNDFQKGDIAEGYSVSREKKESFPLTVTSAQKNPTAFYLCASSATSASYEQYFGPGTRLTVT.

The V gene is TRBV10-3, the J gene TRBJ2-5, with 9 positions matching TRBD2. The CDR3 runs 15 residues. Germline V gene lookup returns CDR1 ENHRY and CDR2 SYGVKD. Losses at the gene ends were 8 bases for V and 4 bases for J; bases not matched to a gene: 11. CDR3 in amino acids: CAIRRREGVSETQYF. The CDR3 nucleotides read TGTGCCATCCGCCGGCGGGAGGGGGTGTCAGAGACCCAGTACTTC.

The chain carries TRBV5-1 and TRBJ1-4; TRBD1 matches 8 bases. V gave up 0 bases and J gave up 2 bases; unmatched junction bases: 6. CDR3 length: 17 amino acids. The germline CDR1 and CDR2 sequences are SGHRS and YFSETQ. As DNA, the CDR3 is TGCGCCAGCAGCTTGGCCGGACAGGGATTGACTAATGAAAAACTGTTTTTT. It specifies CASSLAGQGLTNEKLFF.

This chain links TRBV11-2 with TRBJ2-7; possibly TRBD2 for D (6 bases). CDR1 is SGHAT, CDR2 FQNNGV, per germline. This CDR3 has 14 residues. V was cut by 1 base and J by 6 bases, with 13 bases left in between. The CDR3 bases are TGTGCCAGCAGCTTAGGCGGCAAAGCGGGCGAGCAGTACTTC. It is translated as CASSLGGKAGEQYF. Full variable domain (remainder filled in from reference TRBV11-2 and TRBJ2-7): EAGVAQSPRYKIIEKRQSVAFWCNPISGHATLYWYQQILGQGPKLLIQFQNNGVVDDSQLPKDRFSAERLKGVDSTLKIQPAKLEDSAVYLCASSLGGKAGEQYFGPGTRLTVT.

The chain couples TRBV5-1 to TRBJ1-2; possible D gene TRBD1, 5 bases. CDR1 SGHRS and CDR2 YFSETQ come from the germline V gene. The V and J ends lost 0 bases and 6 bases respectively, with 9 bases between them. The CDR3 is 13 residues long. CDR3 amino acids: CASSLAGVDGYTF. The CDR3, as DNA: TGCGCCAGCAGCTTGGCGGGGGTAGATGGCTACACCTTC. Variable domain in full (rest from reference TRBV5-1 and TRBJ1-2): KAGVTQTPRYLIKTRGQQVTLSCSPISGHRSVSWYQQTPGQGLQFLFEYFSETQRNKGNFPGRFSGRQFSNSRSEMNVSTLELGDSALYLCASSLAGVDGYTFGSGTRLTVV.

V is TRBV6-1 and J is TRBJ1-2; possibly TRBD1 for D (6 bases). CDR3 length: 14 amino acids. Trimming removed 0 bases from V and 2 bases from J, with 7 bases in between. Germline CDR1 reads MNHNS; CDR2 reads SASEGT. CDR3 sequence: CASSEAGGNYGYTF. The CDR3 coding sequence is TGTGCCAGCAGTGAAGCTGGGGGCAACTATGGCTACACCTTC.

V gene TRBV2 combines with J gene TRBJ2-3, with D perhaps TRBD1 or TRBD2 (6 bases each). The V end lost 1 base, the J end lost 8 bases, and 13 bases lay between the germline ends. Germline CDR1 is SNHLY and CDR2 is FYNNEI. This CDR3 has 14 residues. This CDR3 reads CASSEDRGAGTQYF. CDR3 nucleotides: TGTGCCAGCAGTGAAGATAGGGGGGCTGGTACGCAGTATTTT.

This clone showed up just once. The chain's CDR3 is CASSLSGTASPGANVLTF. CDR3 bases: TGTGCCAGCAGTTTATCAGGGACTGCCTCCCCTGGGGCCAACGTCCTGACTTTC. J is TRBJ2-6 and V is TRBV27; maybe TRBD2 (6 bases). Germline CDR1 and CDR2: MNHEY and SMNVEV (reference sequence). This CDR3 has 18 residues. Between the trimmed V and J ends, which lost 0 bases and 2 bases, there was a span of 14 bases.

This clone was observed a single time. This chain joins TRBV6-6 and TRBJ2-7; tentatively, D is TRBD1 (7 bases). The CDR3 totals 14 residues. Germline lookup yields CDR1 MNHNY and CDR2 SVGAGI (reference sequence). With 7 bases removed from V and 6 bases from J, the gap between germline ends came to 19 bases. The CDR3 coding sequence is TGTGCCAGCATTCCCAGGGGGGCCTCCGGCGAGCAGTACTTC. Protein: CASIPRGASGEQYF.

In this sample, this clone turned up once. The rearrangement joins TRBV19 to TRBJ2-3, with 7 bases that match TRBD2. CDR1 LNHDA and CDR2 SQIVND come from the germline V gene (reference sequence). This CDR3 is 16 amino acids long. With V trimmed by 5 bases and J by 1 base, 9 bases remained unmatched. Written as DNA, the CDR3 is TGTGCCAGTAGTGCCCCGGGACTACAAGGCACAGATACGCAGTATTTT. This codes for CASSAPGLQGTDTQYF.

The chain recombines TRBV15 with TRBJ2-7, with TRBD2 matching 8 bases. This CDR3 is 17 amino acids long. V trimming: 1 base; J trimming: 3 bases; junction bases outside the gene matches: 11. Germline loops: CDR1 LNHNV, CDR2 YYDKDF (reference sequence). The CDR3 DNA reads TGTGCCACCAGCAGAGGCGGCGCGGGGGGCTTAAGCTACGAGCAGTACTTC. Its protein product is CATSRGGAGGLSYEQYF.

This clone has only a few counts. V is TRBV7-9 and J is TRBJ2-1; 12 bases map to TRBD1. The CDR3 covers 15 residues. CDR1 is SEHNR, CDR2 FQNEAQ, per germline (reference sequence). The trim removed 5 bases at V and 7 bases at J, leaving 6 bases unmatched. This CDR3 is CASSTGTGGKNEQFF. The CDR3 DNA is TGTGCCAGCAGCACCGGGACAGGGGGCAAGAATGAGCAGTTCTTC.

In its sample, this clone was seen once. The chain recombines TRBV6-5 with TRBJ2-1; 7 positions agree with TRBD2. Germline CDR1 reads MNHEY; CDR2 reads SVGAGI. Trimming removed 6 bases from V and 10 bases from J; junction bases left unmatched: 9. CDR3 length equals 13 residues. The CDR3 DNA reads TGTGCCAGCAGCTCCGGGACTACCGGGGAGCAGTTCTTC. Translation: CASSSGTTGEQFF.

The chain couples TRBV30 to TRBJ2-3; 12 bases line up with TRBD2. The ends lost 4 bases at V and 11 bases at J; junction bases unmatched: 7. From germline, CDR1 is GTSNPN and CDR2 SVGIG (reference sequence). CDR3 length: 13 residues. CDR3 protein: CAWNLAGGRKQYF. The CDR3 nucleotides are TGTGCCTGGAACCTAGCGGGGGGGCGCAAGCAGTATTTT.

In DNA form, the CDR3 reads TGTGCCTGGAGTACCTCGCACCTCGGGCAGCCCCAGCATTTT. Translated, it gives CAWSTSHLGQPQHF. This sequence joins TRBV30 and TRBJ1-5; D gene ambiguous. Trimming pared 2 bases from V and 7 bases from J, leaving 15 bases between. This CDR3 has 14 amino acids. From germline, CDR1 is GTSNPN and CDR2 SVGIG (reference sequence).

The chain carries TRBV6-1 and TRBJ1-6; D is possibly TRBD1 (5 bases). Trimming cost V 6 bases and J 5 bases, with 14 bases left between them. CDR1 is MNHNS, CDR2 SASEGT, per germline. The CDR3 is 15 residues long. This chain's CDR3 is CASSHLGGDNSPLHF. The CDR3 DNA reads as TGTGCCAGCAGCCATTTGGGGGGTGATAATTCACCCCTCCACTTT.

V and J are TRBV6-6 and TRBJ1-1; D uncertain. Germline lookup yields CDR1 MNHNY and CDR2 SVGAGI (reference sequence). The V end was cut by 7 bases, the J end by 1 base, with 4 bases between. This CDR3 has 11 amino acids. CDR3 DNA sequence: TGTGCCAGCACCGGGAACACTGAAGCTTTCTTT. This codes for CASTGNTEAFF.

The chain has TRBV18 and TRBJ1-5; TRBD1 aligns across 8 bases. Per germline, CDR1 KGHSH and CDR2 LQKENI. V shed 3 bases, J shed 2 bases, and the junction held 3 bases outside the gene matches. The CDR3 contains 15 residues. This chain's CDR3 is CASSPGQGGNQPQHF. The CDR3, as DNA: TGTGCCAGCTCACCTGGACAGGGTGGCAATCAGCCCCAGCATTTT.